The 11 T cell receptor beta chains below were found in one sample sequenced in a study of OX40 agonist ivuxolimab in advanced cancers. Profiling relied on immunoSEQ multiplex PCR, and the TCRdb table lists in-frame clones only, not all of them. The table includes around 44,000 clones, approximately 89% detected once. The sequencing used CD4+ or CD8+ T cells sorted from blood, collected in a trial of the OX40 agonist ivuxolimab. Every receptor here comes from an adult with an advanced solid tumor such as melanoma, head and neck, liver or kidney cancer.

The chain combines TRBV18 with TRBJ1-5; unclear D gene. The V and J ends lost 2 bases and 0 bases respectively, with 11 bases between them. Per the germline V gene, CDR1 is KGHSH and CDR2 is LQKENI. This CDR3 contains 16 residues. As DNA, the CDR3 is TGTGCCAGCTCACCAAATTTCCGTGGTAGCAATCAGCCCCAGCATTTT. Translating gives CASSPNFRGSNQPQHF.

In DNA, the CDR3 is TGTGCCACCGGGGGGGTCCCCGTCTATGGCTACACCTTC. It codes for CATGGVPVYGYTF. V and J are TRBV6-1 and TRBJ1-2; tentative D call: TRBD1 (5 bases). Germline V gives CDR1 MNHNS, CDR2 SASEGT. Trimming cost V 10 bases and J 4 bases, with 16 bases left between them. This CDR3 has 13 residues.

On this clone itself: Its ends do not fully match the called genes, so a read error is possible. The chain combines TRBV29-1 with TRBJ1-1, with unresolved D. The CDR3 has 10 amino acids. Germline V CDR1 and CDR2: SQVTM, ANQGSEA. The CDR3 nucleotides are TGCAGCGTTGGAGCCCCCGACGCTACTTTT. It codes for CSVGAPDATF.

In its sample, this clone was seen once. The CDR3 bases are TGTGCCAGCAGTTACTCGCGGGGTAGCACCGGGGAGCTGTTTTTT. It encodes CASSYSRGSTGELFF. The genes are TRBV6-5 and TRBJ2-2; perhaps TRBD2 as D (6 bases). This CDR3 has 15 amino acids. Germline values: CDR1 MNHEY, CDR2 SVGAGI. V was cut by 0 bases and J by 4 bases, with 9 bases left in between.

This clone was found once. This chain uses TRBV14 with TRBJ2-5, with D tentatively TRBD2 (6 bases). This CDR3 region has 17 residues. Germline-derived CDR1 and CDR2 are SGHDN and FVKESK. Trimming removed 0 bases from V and 0 bases from J, with 14 bases in between. The CDR3 protein is CASSQEGNGEDQETQYF. In DNA, the CDR3 is TGTGCCAGCAGCCAAGAGGGGAATGGGGAGGACCAAGAGACCCAGTACTTC.

To note about this clone: At one boundary the junction diverges from the germline segment, which might be a read error. The genes are TRBV28 and TRBJ2-3; D is possibly TRBD2 (7 bases). Germline V gene lookup returns CDR1 MDHEN and CDR2 SYDVKM. CDR3 length equals 16 residues. The CDR3 sequence is CASRFGEGGRTDTQYF. The CDR3 DNA follows: TGTGCCAGCCGTTTCGGGGAGGGGGGGAGGACAGATACGCAGTATTTT.

This rearrangement joins TRBV27 to TRBJ2-7, with D perhaps given as TRBD1 or TRBD2 (5 bases each). Germline V gene data show CDR1 as MNHEY and CDR2 as SMNVEV (reference sequence). V dropped 1 base and J dropped 7 bases, with 11 bases sitting between them. The length of the CDR3 is 13 residues. This CDR3 reads CASSLWDLGEQYF. In DNA, the CDR3 is TGTGCCAGCAGTTTATGGGACCTTGGGGAGCAGTACTTC.

The CDR3 spells CASSPWTGNTEAFF. CDR3 sequence (DNA): TGTGCCAGCAGCCCCTGGACAGGGAACACTGAAGCTTTCTTT. This chain uses TRBV7-6 with TRBJ1-1, with TRBD1 matching 7 bases. Unmatched junction bases numbered 4, after V lost 5 bases and J lost 1 base. The V gene's germline CDR1 is SGHVS and CDR2 FNYEAQ. CDR3 size: 14 residues. Using reference TRBV7-6 and TRBJ1-1 for the parts outside the CDR3, the full variable domain is GAGVSQSPRYKVTKRGQDVALRCDPISGHVSLYWYRQALGQGPEFLTYFNYEAQQDKSGLPNDRFSAERPEGSISTLTIQRTEQRDSAMYRCASSPWTGNTEAFFGQGTRLTVV.

This clone appeared a few times. The rearrangement uses TRBV11-2 and TRBJ1-2, with 7 bases aligning to TRBD1. The CDR3 spans 13 residues. V lost 1 base, J lost 5 bases, and 1 base stayed unmatched. The V gene's germline CDR1 is SGHAT and CDR2 FQNNGV. In nucleotides, the CDR3 is TGTGCCAGCAGCTTAGGGACAGGTTATGGCTACACCTTC. This translates into CASSLGTGYGYTF.

The CDR3 sequence: CASSPTGPADYGYTF. The DNA for the CDR3 is TGTGCCAGCAGCCCGACAGGGCCCGCGGACTATGGCTACACCTTC. The V gene is TRBV7-6, the J gene TRBJ1-2; TRBD1 matches 7 bases. V lost 5 bases to trimming and J lost 3 bases; unmatched junction nucleotides: 9. This CDR3 spans 15 amino acids. Germline V gene sequence: CDR1 SGHVS, CDR2 FNYEAQ. Full variable domain (rest looked up from reference TRBV7-6 and TRBJ1-2): GAGVSQSPRYKVTKRGQDVALRCDPISGHVSLYWYRQALGQGPEFLTYFNYEAQQDKSGLPNDRFSAERPEGSISTLTIQRTEQRDSAMYRCASSPTGPADYGYTFGSGTRLTVV.

Remarks on this clone: The conserved phenylalanine or tryptophan is not found at the CDR3 terminus, so this likely reflects a read error. This chain connects TRBV27 to TRBJ1-6; D is unresolved. There are 17 residues in the CDR3. Germline V gene data show CDR1 as MNHEY and CDR2 as SMNVEV (reference sequence). The ends were cut back, 3 bases at V and 0 bases at J, with 12 bases in the middle. The CDR3 loop is CASSLTGVSSYNSPLHL. The CDR3, as DNA: TGTGCCAGCAGTTTGACGGGCGTAAGCTCCTATAATTCACCCCTCCACCTT.